This T cell receptor (beta chain) was documented in a study of post-analysis software for immune sequencing data. Regarding the study as a whole: Strong same-batch co-clustering of samples appeared with F measure clustering. Patients had higher frequencies than controls of a handful of TRBV segments, including TRBV5-6, TRBV5-1 and TRBV20-1. Significantly lower normalized Chao1 diversity was seen in multiple sclerosis patients than in controls.

Remarks on this clonotype: Its antigen remains unidentified.

Unique-molecular-identifier-tagged TCR beta cDNA libraries were used. Via MiXCR, TCRdb re-called the PCR reads, giving one row per CDR3 protein. The table records roughly 400,000 distinct CDR3 sequences, more than 30% of them present only once. The CDR3 loop spans 11 amino acids. Germline CDR1 and CDR2: SGHRS and YFSETQ. The V gene lost 5 bases and the J gene lost 8 bases, with 10 bases spanning the gap. Sequencing used blood. The receptor's source is a girl aged 2 to 10 with multiple sclerosis. This sequence joins TRBV5-1 and TRBJ1-2; D is perhaps TRBD1 (5 bases). CDR3 protein: CASRGGDGYTF. CDR3 coding DNA: TGCGCCAGCAGGGGAGGGGACGGCTACACCTTC.